This T cell receptor beta chain was sequenced for a study of T-cell memory formation after mild COVID-19 (dated by TCRdb to about 2021). About the study as a whole: TCR sequence clusters from the two donors were found to be largely donor specific. In a couple of donors, T-cell clones that expanded and contracted after mild COVID-19 were followed by sequencing TCRalpha and TCRbeta repertoires longitudinally. The cohort was made up of two young adult volunteers, one female and one male, who were previously healthy. Here is what the overall study found, with its caveats: Clones contracting from day 15 to 85 had balanced CD4/CD8 phenotypes, while a second wave expanding from day 15 to 37 was biased towards CD4+. SARS-CoV-2 specificity was not confirmed for the second-wave clones peaking on day 37. Some responding clones were found in pre-infection memory, which suggests that pre-existing cross-reactive memory T cells took part in the SARS-CoV-2 response. The study covered only a couple of mild cases, and larger cohorts including severe cases with pre-infection samples were considered necessary. Contracting CD4+ clones appeared mostly in the CM and EM memory subsets, whereas CD8+ clones were enriched in EMRA.

Between the V and J ends, shortened by 6 bases and 4 bases respectively, the junction contains 13 bases. For CDR1 and CDR2, the germline V gene lists SGHVS and FNYEAQ. Inclusive of the bounding cysteine and phenylalanine, the CDR3 is 13 residues long. Of all the DNA, just the CDR3 is kept, 39 bases in frame from base 1. Ficoll-Paque density gradient centrifugation was the method used to isolate PBMCs. Instrument on record: Illumina NovaSeq 6000. TCRalpha and TCRbeta cDNA libraries were built by 5'RACE with constant-segment primers, adding sample barcodes and unique molecular identifiers. Trizol reagent was used to extract RNA from every sample. The libraries were amplified in two PCR steps, and the second step added a second sample barcode and Illumina TruSeq adapters. Sequencing of the libraries was done on an Illumina NovaSeq, producing 2 x 150 bp paired-end reads. As for how the authors treated the data: Demultiplexing of reads and collapsing into UMI-guided consensus sequences were performed with migec v1.2.7. Using mixcr v2.1.11, the UMI consensuses were aligned to TRA and TRB V and J templates and assembled into clonotypes. Clonotypes were classified as expanded or contracted when called significant by both edgeR and NoisET, with noise models trained on biological replicates. For edgeR calls, a false discovery rate-adjusted p below 0.01 and a log2 fold-change threshold of 1 were applied. PCA with hierarchical clustering of max-normalized trajectories of the 1000 most abundant clonotypes was used as exploratory dynamics analysis. The CD4 or CD8 phenotype of responding clones was assigned using the separately sequenced CD4+ and CD8+ repertoires. The public sequencing data were trimmed at Q25 with fastp and processed into clonotypes with MiXCR by TCRdb, which kept only in-frame beta chains. One record per CDR3 amino acid sequence lists the most common genes and DNA. Clone size and V and J calls follow TCRdb, not the original study. Across this sample there are 170,000 or so distinct CDR3 sequences, with roughly 30% seen only once. The top ten hold around 12% of the sample.

This clonotype came up a few times. Its antigen is not yet known. The input lacks base qualities; no much larger clone sits a single base away. This TCR was recovered from an adult woman who had mild COVID-19 (a few samples of this study predate the infection). The sample titles of this study are shuffled in the database, so cell type and time point are left out; the donor was told from shared clones. Specimen: PBMCs or a T cell subset sorted from them (not recorded which). The V and J segments used are TRBV7-6 and TRBJ2-7; a weak D assignment points to TRBD1 (5 bases agree). The CDR3 amino acid sequence is: CASSKGVLYEQYF. The bases read TGTGCCAGCAGTAAAGGGGTGCTTTACGAGCAGTACTTC.